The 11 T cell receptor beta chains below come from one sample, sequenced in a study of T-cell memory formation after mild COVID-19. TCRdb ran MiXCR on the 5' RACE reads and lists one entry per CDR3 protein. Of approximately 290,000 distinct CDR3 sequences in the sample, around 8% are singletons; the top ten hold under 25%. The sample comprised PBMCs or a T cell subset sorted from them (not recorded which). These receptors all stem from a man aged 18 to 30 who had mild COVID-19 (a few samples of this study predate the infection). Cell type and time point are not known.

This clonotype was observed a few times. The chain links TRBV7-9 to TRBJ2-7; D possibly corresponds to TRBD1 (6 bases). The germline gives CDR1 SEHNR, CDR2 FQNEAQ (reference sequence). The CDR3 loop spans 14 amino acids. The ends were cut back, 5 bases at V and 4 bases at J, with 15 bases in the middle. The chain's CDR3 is CASSPTAGQYEQYF. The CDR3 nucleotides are TGTGCCAGCAGCCCTACAGCTGGACAGTACGAGCAGTACTTC.

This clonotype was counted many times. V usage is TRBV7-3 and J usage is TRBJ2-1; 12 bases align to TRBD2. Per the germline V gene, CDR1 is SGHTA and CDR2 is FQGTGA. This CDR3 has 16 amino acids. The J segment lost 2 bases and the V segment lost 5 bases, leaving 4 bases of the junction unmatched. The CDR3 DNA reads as TGTGCCAGCAGCCCCGCTAGCGGGGGGGCCTACAATGAGCAGTTCTTC. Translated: CASSPASGGAYNEQFF.

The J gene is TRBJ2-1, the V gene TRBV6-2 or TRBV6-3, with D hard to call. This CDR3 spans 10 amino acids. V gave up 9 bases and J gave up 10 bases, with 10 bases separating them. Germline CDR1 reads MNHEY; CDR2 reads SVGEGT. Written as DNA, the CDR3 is TGTGCCAGGGACGCTCGCGAGCAGTTCTTC. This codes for CARDAREQFF.

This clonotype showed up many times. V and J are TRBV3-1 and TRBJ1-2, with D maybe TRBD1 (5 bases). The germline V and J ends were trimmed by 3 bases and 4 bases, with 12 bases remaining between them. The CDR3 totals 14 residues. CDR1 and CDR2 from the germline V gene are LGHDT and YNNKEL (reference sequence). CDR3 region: CASSQGPMSYGYTF. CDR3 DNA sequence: TGTGCCAGCAGCCAGGGGCCGATGAGCTATGGCTACACCTTC.

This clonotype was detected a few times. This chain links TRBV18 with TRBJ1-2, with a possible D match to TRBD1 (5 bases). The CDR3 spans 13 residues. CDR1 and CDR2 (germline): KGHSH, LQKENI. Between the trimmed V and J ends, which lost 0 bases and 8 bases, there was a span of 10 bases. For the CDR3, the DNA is TGTGCCAGCTCACCACCGGCTCGGGACGGCTACACCTTC. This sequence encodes CASSPPARDGYTF.

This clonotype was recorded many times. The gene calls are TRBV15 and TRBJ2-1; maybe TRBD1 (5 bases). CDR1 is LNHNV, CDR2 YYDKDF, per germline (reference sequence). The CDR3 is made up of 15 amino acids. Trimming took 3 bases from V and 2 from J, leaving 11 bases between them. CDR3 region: CATSSTGATYNEQFF. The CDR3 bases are TGTGCCACCAGCAGCACAGGAGCTACCTACAATGAGCAGTTCTTC.

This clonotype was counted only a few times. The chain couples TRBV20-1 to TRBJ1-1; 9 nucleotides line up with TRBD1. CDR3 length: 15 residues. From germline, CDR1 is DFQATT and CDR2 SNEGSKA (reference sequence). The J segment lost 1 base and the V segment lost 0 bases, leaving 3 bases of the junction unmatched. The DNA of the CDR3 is TGCAGTGCTAGAGAATGGGACAGGGAGAACACTGAAGCTTTCTTT. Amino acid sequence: CSAREWDRENTEAFF.

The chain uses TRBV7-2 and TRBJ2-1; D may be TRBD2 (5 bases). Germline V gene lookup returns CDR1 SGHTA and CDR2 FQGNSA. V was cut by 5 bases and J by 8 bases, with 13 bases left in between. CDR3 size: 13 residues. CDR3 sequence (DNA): TGTGCCAGCAGCCGAGGACTGTTGGATGAGCAGTTCTTC. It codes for CASSRGLLDEQFF.

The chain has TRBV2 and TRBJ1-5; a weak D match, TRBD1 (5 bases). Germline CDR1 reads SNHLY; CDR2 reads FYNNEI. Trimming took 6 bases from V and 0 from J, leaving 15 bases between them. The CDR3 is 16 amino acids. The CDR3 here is CASRRGAGYSNQPQHF. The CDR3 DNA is TGTGCCAGCAGACGGGGCGCGGGGTATAGCAATCAGCCCCAGCATTTT.

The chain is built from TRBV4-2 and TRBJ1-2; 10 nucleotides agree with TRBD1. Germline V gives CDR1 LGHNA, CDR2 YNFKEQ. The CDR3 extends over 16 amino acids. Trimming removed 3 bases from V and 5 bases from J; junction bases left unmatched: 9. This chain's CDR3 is CASSQDSGTGDYGYTF. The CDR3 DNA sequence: TGTGCCAGCAGCCAGGATTCCGGGACAGGGGATTATGGCTACACCTTC.

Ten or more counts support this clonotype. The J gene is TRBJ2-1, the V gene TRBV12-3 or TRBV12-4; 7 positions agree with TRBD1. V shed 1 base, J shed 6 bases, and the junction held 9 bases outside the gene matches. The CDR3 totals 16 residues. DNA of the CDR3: TGTGCCAGCAGTTTAGTACAGGGGAACGTCGTCAATGAGCAGTTCTTC. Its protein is CASSLVQGNVVNEQFF.